This T cell receptor (beta chain) was sequenced in a study of blood T cell repertoires in COVID-19. TCRdb's copy holds only in-frame clones and misses some; the assay was immunoSEQ multiplex PCR. The data hold a few hundred thousand clones, with roughly 83% observed a single time. J gave up 2 bases and V 3 bases, and 10 bases lay outside the gene matches. The germline CDR1 and CDR2 sequences are KGHSH and LQKENI. The CDR3 loop spans 20 amino acids. The chain recombines TRBV18 with TRBJ2-1; 16 bases fit TRBD2. Material for sequencing was peripheral blood. This clonotype was sampled from a man older than 75 with acute or convalescent COVID-19. CDR3 region: CASSPLSGTSGGVTYNEQFF. The DNA of the CDR3 is TGTGCCAGCTCACCTCTTTCCGGGACTAGCGGGGGGGTTACCTACAATGAGCAGTTCTTC.